Listed here are 10 T cell receptor beta chains from one sample, sequenced in a study of blood T cell repertoires in COVID-19. The method was immunoSEQ multiplex PCR; TCRdb's version includes in-frame clones alone and lacks a portion of them. This repertoire shows some 190,000 clones, more than 75% found once; its top ten account for around 17%. The sequenced material came from PBMCs or T cells enriched from blood (not recorded which). The receptors derive from a woman aged 50 to 60 with acute COVID-19.

V and J are TRBV7-2 and TRBJ2-2, with a weak D call TRBD2 (6 bases). The V end lost 5 bases, the J end lost 4 bases, and 14 bases lay between the germline ends. The CDR3 is 15 residues long. Germline CDR1 and CDR2: SGHTA and FQGNSA. This chain's CDR3 is CASSLTSLGTGELFF. The CDR3 DNA reads TGTGCCAGCAGCCTAACTAGCCTCGGCACCGGGGAGCTGTTTTTT.

This clone was observed a single time. The chain joins TRBV18 to TRBJ2-3; TRBD2 aligns across 11 bases. The CDR3 totals 17 residues. J lost 6 bases, V lost 0 bases, and 8 bases had no gene match. Per the germline V gene, CDR1 is KGHSH and CDR2 is LQKENI. As DNA, the CDR3 is TGTGCCAGCTCACCACCGGGGACTAGCGGCCCTACCGATACGCAGTATTTT. This translates into CASSPPGTSGPTDTQYF.

This chain links TRBV7-3 with TRBJ2-5; 7 nucleotides align to TRBD1. V lost 5 bases, J lost 3 bases, and 6 bases stayed unmatched. The germline gives CDR1 SGHTA, CDR2 FQGTGA. CDR3 length: 14 residues. CDR3: CASSDGTAKETQYF. CDR3 in DNA: TGTGCCAGCAGCGACGGGACAGCCAAAGAGACCCAGTACTTC.

The chain is built from TRBV24-1 and TRBJ2-2; D possibly corresponds to TRBD1 (6 bases). Trimming cost V 5 bases and J 6 bases, with 18 bases left between them. The CDR3 is 16 residues long. The V gene's germline CDR1 is KGHDR and CDR2 SFDVKD. Here the CDR3 reads CATSGLNTGMAGELFF. The CDR3 coding sequence is TGTGCCACCAGTGGCCTAAACACAGGGATGGCCGGGGAGCTGTTTTTT.

A few counts support this clone. The chain is built from TRBV7-9 and TRBJ1-1; the D is unclear. V dropped 0 bases and J dropped 11 bases, with 10 bases sitting between them. This CDR3 is built from 12 residues. The germline V gene encodes CDR1 SEHNR and CDR2 FQNEAQ (reference sequence). The CDR3 DNA follows: TGTGCCAGCAGCTTAGCGCAGGTTGCGGCTTTCTTT. Translation gives CASSLAQVAAFF.

There are many counts of this clone. The chain couples TRBV28 to TRBJ1-5; tentatively, D is TRBD1 (6 bases). Trimming took off 3 bases at V and 2 bases at J, with 14 bases between the two ends. The germline CDR1 and CDR2 sequences are MDHEN and SYDVKM. This CDR3 has 16 amino acids. The CDR3 spells CASSLGTGMGNQPQHF. In DNA form, the CDR3 reads TGTGCCAGCAGTTTGGGTACAGGGATGGGCAATCAGCCCCAGCATTTT.

This CDR3 is CASSYGPTYEQYV. CDR3 in DNA: TGTGCCAGCAGTTATGGTCCTACCTACGAGCAGTACGTC. The chain employs TRBV6-5 and TRBJ2-7; D unclear. V lost 3 bases and J lost 2, with 8 bases in between. The CDR3 covers 13 residues. Germline V gene lookup returns CDR1 MNHEY and CDR2 SVGAGI.

This rearrangement joins TRBV6-5 to TRBJ1-2; D is perhaps TRBD1 (5 bases). The CDR3 extends over 14 amino acids. Per the germline V gene, CDR1 is MNHEY and CDR2 is SVGAGI. The V end was cut by 6 bases, the J end by 4 bases, with 15 bases between. CDR3 in amino acids: CASRRAVGAYGYTF. The CDR3 coding sequence is TGTGCCAGCAGACGGGCGGTAGGGGCCTATGGCTACACCTTC.

The rearrangement joins TRBV5-4 to TRBJ2-6; TRBD1 matches at 10 bases. The CDR3 contains 17 residues. Germline CDR1 reads SGHNT; CDR2 reads YYREEE (reference sequence). V was pared by 5 bases and J by 0 bases, with 5 bases of the junction left unmatched. Here the CDR3 reads CASRRTGGSSGANVLTF. As DNA, the CDR3 is TGTGCCAGCAGGCGGACAGGGGGTAGCTCTGGGGCCAACGTCCTGACTTTC. Looking up the rest from reference TRBV5-4 and TRBJ2-6 gives the full variable domain: ETGVTQSPTHLIKTRGQQVTLRCSSQSGHNTVSWYQQALGQGPQFIFQYYREEENGRGNFPPRFSGLQFPNYSSELNVNALELDDSALYLCASRRTGGSSGANVLTFGAGSRLTVL.

This chain uses TRBV11-2 with TRBJ2-3, with TRBD1 matching over 12 bases. The CDR3 loop spans 15 amino acids. V gave up 5 bases and J gave up 6 bases; unmatched junction bases: 6. Per the germline V gene, CDR1 is SGHAT and CDR2 is FQNNGV. The CDR3 sequence: CASSPSGTGGDTQYF. CDR3 DNA sequence: TGTGCCAGCAGCCCTTCCGGGACAGGGGGCGATACGCAGTATTTT.